These 2 T cell receptor beta chains came from one sample sequenced in a study of blood T cell repertoires in COVID-19. Sequencing used immunoSEQ multiplex PCR; TCRdb keeps in-frame clones, though not all of them. The data show around 150,000 clones, roughly 80% seen once. The sample taken for sequencing was peripheral blood. The receptor source for this set is a woman older than 75 with acute or convalescent COVID-19.

The V gene is TRBV6-4, the J gene TRBJ2-2, with unresolved D. CDR3 length: 13 amino acids. Trimming left V 3 bases short and J 3 bases short, with 5 bases between. CDR1 is MRHNA and CDR2 is SNTAGT in the germline V gene. CDR3 sequence (DNA): TGTGCCAGCAGTGATGAGGACACCGGGGAGCTGTTTTTT. Its protein product is CASSDEDTGELFF.

Notes on this clone: Relative to the germline gene, one junction end is altered; a read error may explain this. The V and J genes are TRBV7-9 and TRBJ2-2; D unresolved. Germline V CDR1 and CDR2: SEHNR, FQNEAQ (reference sequence). CDR3 length: 15 residues. The CDR3 loop is CASNLGYSSTGELFF. The CDR3 DNA reads as TGTGCCAGCAACTTAGGATACAGTTCCACCGGGGAGCTGTTTTTT.